The clone carrying this T cell receptor beta chain was counted many times. Its cognate antigen is unknown. Extraction of total RNA produced a minimum of 5 micrograms from each sample. Trimming took off 6 bases at V and 5 bases at J, with 16 bases between the two ends. The germline gives CDR1 MDHEN, CDR2 SYDVKM. CDR3 length equals 14 residues. This entry comes from a study of blood T cells in healthy people across ages. Overall study results and limits: No conclusive comparison of naive versus antigen-experienced cells was possible with unsorted PBMCs. Roughly linear age-related decline in beta diversity appeared, significant by age roughly 40. Strongly correlated with naive T cell percentage was TCR beta diversity.

Next came a second PCR, run for about 6 to 11 cycles, which used a sample-barcoded 5' primer along with a J-beta primer mix. TCRdb processed the 5' RACE reads anew with MiXCR; each CDR3 protein has one entry. The sample lists some 1.6 million distinct CDR3 sequences, about 31% occurring once. The rearrangement uses TRBV28 and TRBJ1-1; a possible D gene is TRBD1 (6 bases). This clonotype was obtained from a woman aged 25 to 39 in good health. Sample: blood. The CDR3 DNA follows: TGTGCCAGCAGCCCGTACAGGGTTGGAACTGAAGCTTTCTTT. This codes for CASSPYRVGTEAFF.